This TCR beta chain is from a study of blood T cells in healthy people across ages. This clonotype occurred a few times. The CDR3 totals 15 residues. Germline lookup yields CDR1 SEHNR and CDR2 FQNEAQ (reference sequence). Trimming shortened V by 0 bases and J by 7 bases, and 13 bases separated the two germline ends. With a J-beta primer mix and a sample-barcoded 5' primer, a second PCR ran about 7 to 11 cycles. TCRdb processed the 5' RACE reads anew with MiXCR; each CDR3 protein has one entry. In the table there are 540,000 or so distinct CDR3 sequences, 24% of which are singletons. In addition, the sample was reused for a study of T cells of mothers and their children.

The chain is built from TRBV7-9 and TRBJ2-1; D perhaps matches TRBD1 (6 bases). This TCR was recovered from a boy younger than 18 in good health. The sample comprised blood. The CDR3 sequence is CASSLALRQGNEQFF. CDR3 nucleotide sequence: TGTGCCAGCAGCTTAGCGCTGCGTCAGGGGAATGAGCAGTTCTTC.